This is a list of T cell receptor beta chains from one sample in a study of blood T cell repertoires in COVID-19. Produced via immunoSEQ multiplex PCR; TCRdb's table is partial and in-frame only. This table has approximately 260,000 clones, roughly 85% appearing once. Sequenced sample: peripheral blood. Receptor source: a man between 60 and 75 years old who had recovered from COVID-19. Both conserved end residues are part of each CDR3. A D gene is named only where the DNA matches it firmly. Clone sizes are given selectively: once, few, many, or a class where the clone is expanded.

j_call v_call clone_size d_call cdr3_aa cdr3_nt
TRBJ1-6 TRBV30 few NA CAWRSLSSYNSPLHF TGTGCCTGGAGAAGTCTGAGCTCCTATAATTCACCCCTCCACTTT
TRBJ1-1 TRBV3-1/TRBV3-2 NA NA CASSPGRRTGEAFF TGTGCCAGCAGCCCCGGACGCAGAACAGGTGAAGCTTTCTTT
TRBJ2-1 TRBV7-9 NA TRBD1 CASSLGQGGFF TGTGCCAGCAGCCTAGGACAGGGTGGGTTCTTC
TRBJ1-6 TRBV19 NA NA CASTEGGIRGSPLHF TGTGCCAGTACCGAAGGGGGAATTAGGGGTTCACCCCTCCACTTT
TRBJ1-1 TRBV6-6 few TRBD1 CASSPGDSLIMNTEAFF TGTGCCAGCAGTCCCGGGGACAGTCTTATCATGAACACTGAAGCTTTCTTT
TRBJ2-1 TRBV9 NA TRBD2 CASSVGLAGGEQFF TGTGCCAGCAGCGTAGGTCTAGCGGGGGGAGAGCAGTTCTTC
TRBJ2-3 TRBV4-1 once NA CASSQIADTQYF TGCGCCAGCAGCCAAATCGCAGATACGCAGTATTTT
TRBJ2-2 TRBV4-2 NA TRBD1 CASSLGTGANTGELFF TGTGCCAGCAGCCTGGGGACAGGAGCGAACACCGGGGAGCTGTTTTTT
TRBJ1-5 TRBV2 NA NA CASRRGGSQPQHF TGTGCCAGCAGGAGGGGGGGCAGTCAGCCCCAGCATTTT
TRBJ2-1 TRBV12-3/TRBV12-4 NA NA CASSQGPEQFF TGTGCCAGCAGTCAGGGTCCTGAGCAGTTCTTC
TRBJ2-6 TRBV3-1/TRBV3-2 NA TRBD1 CASSRPTGGPGANVLTF TGTGCCAGCAGCCGGCCCACAGGGGGCCCCGGGGCCAACGTCCTGACTTTC
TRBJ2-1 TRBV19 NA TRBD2 CASSTTRASGFRYNEQFF TGTGCCAGTAGTACAACCCGGGCTAGCGGGTTTCGGTACAATGAGCAGTTCTTC
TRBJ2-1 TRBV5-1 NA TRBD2 CASSFYGTSGRSHEQFF TGCGCCAGCAGCTTTTACGGGACTAGCGGGAGGTCCCATGAGCAGTTCTTC
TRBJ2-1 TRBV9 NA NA CASSPQQLSNEQFF TGTGCCAGCAGCCCCCAACAGCTTTCCAATGAGCAGTTCTTC
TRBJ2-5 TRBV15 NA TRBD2 CATSRAGLAKETQYF TGTGCCACCAGCAGAGCAGGACTAGCAAAAGAGACCCAGTACTTC
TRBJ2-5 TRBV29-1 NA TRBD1 CSVKTGGFATQYF TGCAGCGTTAAGACAGGGGGGTTCGCGACCCAGTACTTC
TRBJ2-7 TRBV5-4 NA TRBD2 CASRAGTSGTQNGEQYF TGTGCCAGCAGAGCCGGGACTAGCGGTACCCAAAACGGCGAGCAGTACTTC
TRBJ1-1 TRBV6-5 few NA CASSLHYTEAFF TGTGCCAGCAGTTTGCACTACACTGAAGCTTTCTTT
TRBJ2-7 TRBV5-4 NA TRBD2 CASSLAGGPYEQYF TGTGCCAGCAGCTTAGCGGGGGGGCCCTACGAGCAGTACTTC
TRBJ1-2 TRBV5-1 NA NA CASSLDGGTGYGYTF TGCGCCAGCAGCCTTGACGGTGGTACAGGCTATGGCTACACCTTC
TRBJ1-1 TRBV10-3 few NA CAISDRREFEAFF TGTGCCATCAGTGATCGGAGAGAATTCGAAGCTTTCTTT
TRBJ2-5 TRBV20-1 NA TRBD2 CSASGGGDQETQYF TGCAGTGCTAGTGGCGGGGGGGACCAAGAGACCCAGTACTTC
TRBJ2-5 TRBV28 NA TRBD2 CASTLGVAGGRETQYF TGTGCCAGCACCTTAGGGGTAGCGGGGGGGCGAGAGACCCAGTACTTC
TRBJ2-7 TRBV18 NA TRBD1 CASSPLGQGKEGEQYF TGTGCCAGCTCACCTTTGGGACAGGGGAAGGAGGGCGAGCAGTACTTC
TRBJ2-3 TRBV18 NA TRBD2 CASSPSGTSGRTDTQYF TGTGCCAGCTCACCTTCCGGGACTAGCGGGAGAACAGATACGCAGTATTTT
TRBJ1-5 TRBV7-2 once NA CASSLVGRLNQPQHF TGTGCCAGCAGCTTAGTTGGGAGATTGAATCAGCCCCAGCATTTT
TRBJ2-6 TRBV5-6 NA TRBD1 CASRGQGSRTGANVLTF TGTGCCAGCAGAGGACAGGGCTCAAGGACCGGGGCCAACGTCCTGACTTTC
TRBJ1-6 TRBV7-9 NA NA CASSFPGDNSPLHF TGTGCCAGCAGCTTCCCAGGGGATAATTCACCCCTCCACTTT
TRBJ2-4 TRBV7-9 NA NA CASSQAGQLAKNIQYF TGTGCCAGCAGCCAGGCGGGTCAACTAGCCAAAAACATTCAGTACTTC
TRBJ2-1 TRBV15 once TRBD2 CATSRDAASGSYEQFF TGTGCCACCAGCAGGGATGCGGCTAGCGGGAGTTATGAGCAGTTCTTC
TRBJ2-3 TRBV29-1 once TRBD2 CSVVTSHTDTQYF TGCAGCGTTGTGACTAGCCACACAGATACGCAGTATTTT
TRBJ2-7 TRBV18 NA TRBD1 CASSPNARDRVSYEQYF TGTGCCAGCTCACCAAACGCCCGGGACAGAGTTTCCTACGAGCAGTACTTC
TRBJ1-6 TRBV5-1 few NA CASNELGSPLHF TGCGCCAGCAATGAGCTTGGTTCACCCCTCCACTTT
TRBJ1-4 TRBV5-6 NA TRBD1 CASKGTADEKLFF TGTGCCAGCAAAGGGACAGCGGATGAAAAACTGTTTTTT
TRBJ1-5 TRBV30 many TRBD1 CAWSETGLRSWNQPQHF TGTGCCTGGAGTGAGACAGGGTTGAGGTCTTGGAATCAGCCCCAGCATTTT
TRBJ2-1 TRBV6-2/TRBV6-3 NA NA CASSNSAVTSYNEQFF TGTGCCAGCAGTAACTCCGCGGTGACCTCCTACAATGAGCAGTTCTTC
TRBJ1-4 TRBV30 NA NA CAWSVIDRMKGLFF TGTGCCTGGAGTGTAATAGACAGGATGAAAGGACTGTTTTTT
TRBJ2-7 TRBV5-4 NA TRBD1 CASSLTGGYEQYF TGTGCCAGCAGCCTGACAGGGGGTTACGAGCAGTACTTC
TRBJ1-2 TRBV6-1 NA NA CASSEAGIRYGYTF TGTGCCAGCAGTGAGGCGGGTATCCGCTATGGCTACACCTTC
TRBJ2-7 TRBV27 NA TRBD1 CASSVNRGLEQYF TGTGCCAGCAGCGTAAACAGGGGGCTGGAGCAGTACTTC
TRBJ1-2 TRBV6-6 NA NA CASRDSLDTYGYTF TGTGCCAGCAGAGATAGTCTGGACACGTATGGCTACACCTTC
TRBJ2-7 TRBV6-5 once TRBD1 CASSPRQGGTGEQYF TGTGCCAGCAGCCCCCGACAGGGGGGGACCGGCGAGCAGTACTTC
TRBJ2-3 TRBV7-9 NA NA CASSFSRDFSTDTQYF TGTGCCAGCAGCTTTTCTCGGGACTTCAGCACAGATACGCAGTATTTT
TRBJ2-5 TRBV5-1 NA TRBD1 CASSLEGASQETQYF TGCGCCAGCAGCTTGGAGGGGGCCAGCCAAGAGACCCAGTACTTC
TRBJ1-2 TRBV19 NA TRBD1 CASVAGTGNMYGYTF TGTGCCAGTGTTGCCGGGACAGGGAATATGTATGGCTACACCTTC
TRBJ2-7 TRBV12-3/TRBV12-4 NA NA CASSLGSYEQYF TGTGCCAGCAGTTTAGGCAGCTACGAGCAGTACTTC
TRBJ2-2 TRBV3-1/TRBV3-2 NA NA CASSQDRGSTGELFF TGTGCCAGCAGCCAAGACAGGGGCAGCACCGGGGAGCTGTTTTTT
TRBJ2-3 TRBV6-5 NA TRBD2 CASSILAGGTDTQYF TGTGCCAGCAGTATACTAGCGGGGGGCACAGATACGCAGTATTTT
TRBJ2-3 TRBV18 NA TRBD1 CASSPGTGATDTQYF TGTGCCAGCTCACCAGGGACAGGGGCCACAGATACGCAGTATTTT
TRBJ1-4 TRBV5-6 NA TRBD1 CASSSGDRAGEKLFF TGTGCCAGCAGCTCGGGGGACAGGGCGGGTGAAAAACTGTTTTTT
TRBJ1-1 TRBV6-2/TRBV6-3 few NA CASSYARDTEAFF TGTGCCAGCAGTTACGCCAGGGATACTGAAGCTTTCTTT
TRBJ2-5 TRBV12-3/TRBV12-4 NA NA CASSPSGEETQYF TGTGCCAGCAGCCCCTCGGGGGAAGAGACCCAGTACTTC
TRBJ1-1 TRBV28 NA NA CASSLYTQGAFF TGTGCCAGCAGTTTATATACCCAGGGGGCTTTCTTT
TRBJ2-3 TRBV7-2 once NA CASSLVRADTQYF TGTGCCAGCAGCTTAGTCCGGGCAGATACGCAGTATTTT
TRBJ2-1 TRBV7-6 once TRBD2 CASSSGGRALRDEQFF TGTGCCAGCAGCTCGGGCGGGAGGGCCTTACGCGATGAGCAGTTCTTC
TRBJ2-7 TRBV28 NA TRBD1 CASSRQGAEGEQYF TGTGCCAGCAGCAGACAGGGGGCCGAGGGCGAGCAGTACTTC
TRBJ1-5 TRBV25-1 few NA CASSESNQPQHF TGTGCCAGCAGTGAATCTAATCAGCCCCAGCATTTT
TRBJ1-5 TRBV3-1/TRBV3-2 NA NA CASSLGGSNQPQHF TGTGCCAGCAGCCTTGGGGGGAGCAATCAGCCCCAGCATTTT
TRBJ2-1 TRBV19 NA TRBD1 CASRGTAYNEQFF TGTGCCAGTAGGGGGACAGCTTACAATGAGCAGTTCTTC
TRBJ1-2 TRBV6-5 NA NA CASSYGQSYGYTF TGTGCCAGCAGCTACGGACAGAGCTATGGCTACACCTTC